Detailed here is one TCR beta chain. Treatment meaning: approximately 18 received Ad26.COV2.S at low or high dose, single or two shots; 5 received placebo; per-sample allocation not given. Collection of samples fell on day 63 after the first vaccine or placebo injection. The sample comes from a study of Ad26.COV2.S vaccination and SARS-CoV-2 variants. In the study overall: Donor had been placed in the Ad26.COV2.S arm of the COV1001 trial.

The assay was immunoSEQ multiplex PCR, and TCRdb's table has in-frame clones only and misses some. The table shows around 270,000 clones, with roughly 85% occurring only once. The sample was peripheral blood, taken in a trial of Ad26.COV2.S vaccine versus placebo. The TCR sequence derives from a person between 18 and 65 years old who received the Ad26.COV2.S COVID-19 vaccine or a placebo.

The CDR3 DNA follows: TGTGCCAGCAGTGAAGGCCGGGCGCCTAATCAGCCCCAGCATTTT. Its protein product is CASSEGRAPNQPQHF. This chain joins TRBV6-1 and TRBJ1-5; no firm D call. The length of the CDR3 is 15 residues. V gave up 1 base and J gave up 4 bases, with 11 bases separating them. Per the germline V gene, CDR1 is MNHNS and CDR2 is SASEGT.